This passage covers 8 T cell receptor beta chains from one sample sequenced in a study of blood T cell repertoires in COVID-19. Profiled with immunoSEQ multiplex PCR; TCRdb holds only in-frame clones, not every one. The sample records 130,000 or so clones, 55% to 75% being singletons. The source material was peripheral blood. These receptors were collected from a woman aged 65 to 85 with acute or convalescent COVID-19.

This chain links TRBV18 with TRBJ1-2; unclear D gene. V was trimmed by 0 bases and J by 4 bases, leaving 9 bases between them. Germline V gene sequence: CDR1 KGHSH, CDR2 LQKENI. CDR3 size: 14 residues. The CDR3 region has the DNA TGTGCCAGCTCACCACCCCTGGGAGGCTATGGCTACACCTTC. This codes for CASSPPLGGYGYTF.

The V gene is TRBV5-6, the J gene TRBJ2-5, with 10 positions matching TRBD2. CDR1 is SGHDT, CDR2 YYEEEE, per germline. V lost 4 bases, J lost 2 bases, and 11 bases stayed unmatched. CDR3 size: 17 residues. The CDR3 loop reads CASSPRLAGPQQETQYF. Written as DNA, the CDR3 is TGTGCCAGCAGCCCCCGACTAGCGGGCCCTCAGCAAGAGACCCAGTACTTC.

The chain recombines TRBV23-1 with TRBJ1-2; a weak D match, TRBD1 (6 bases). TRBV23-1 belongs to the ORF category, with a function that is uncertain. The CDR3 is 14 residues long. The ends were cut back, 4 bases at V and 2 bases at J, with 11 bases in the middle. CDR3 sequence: CASSPQGGNYGYTF. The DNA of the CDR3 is TGCGCCAGCAGTCCCCAAGGGGGAAACTATGGCTACACCTTC.

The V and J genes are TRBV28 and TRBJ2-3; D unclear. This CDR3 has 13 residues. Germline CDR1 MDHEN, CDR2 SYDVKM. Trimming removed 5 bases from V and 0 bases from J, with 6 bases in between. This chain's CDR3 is CASSQASTDTQYF. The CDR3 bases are TGTGCCAGCAGTCAAGCGAGCACAGATACGCAGTATTTT.

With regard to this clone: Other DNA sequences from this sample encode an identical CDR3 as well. The CDR3 here is CASSELGGHTEAFF. As DNA, the CDR3 is TGTGCCAGCAGTGAGTTAGGAGGTCACACTGAAGCTTTCTTT. This chain links TRBV2 with TRBJ1-1; D call uncertain. The ends were cut back, 3 bases at V and 3 bases at J, with 11 bases in the middle. Germline V CDR1 and CDR2: SNHLY, FYNNEI. The CDR3 consists of 14 residues.

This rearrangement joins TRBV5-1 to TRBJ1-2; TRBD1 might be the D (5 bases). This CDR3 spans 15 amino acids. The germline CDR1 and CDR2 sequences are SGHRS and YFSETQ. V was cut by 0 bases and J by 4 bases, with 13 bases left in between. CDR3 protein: CASSLDMSGSYGYTF. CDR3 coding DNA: TGCGCCAGCAGCTTGGATATGTCAGGGTCCTATGGCTACACCTTC.

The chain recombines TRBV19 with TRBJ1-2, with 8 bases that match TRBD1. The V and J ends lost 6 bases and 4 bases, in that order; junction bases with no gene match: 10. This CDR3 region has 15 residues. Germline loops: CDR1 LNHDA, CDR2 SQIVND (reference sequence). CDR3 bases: TGTGCCAGTAGAACTACCGGGACAGGACGCTATGGCTACACCTTC. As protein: CASRTTGTGRYGYTF.

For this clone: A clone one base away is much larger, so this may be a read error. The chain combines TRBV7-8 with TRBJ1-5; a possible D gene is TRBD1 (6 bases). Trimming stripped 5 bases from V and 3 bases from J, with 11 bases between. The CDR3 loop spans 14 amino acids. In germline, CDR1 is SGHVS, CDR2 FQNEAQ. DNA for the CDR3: TGTGCCAGCAGCCTAGACAGGATCAATCAGCCCCAGCATTTT. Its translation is CASSLDRINQPQHF.